Sequencing of this TCR beta chain was carried out in a study of cytomegalovirus exposure and HLA in healthy donors. Study overall: Early on, a data release was issued that held approximately 78 million unique TCRs from HLA-typed donors. Broader study findings: TCR beta sequences numbering 16,951 were associated with HLA alleles at 0.05 false discovery rate in a later analysis. Some V segments (TRBV6-2 and TRBV6-3 among them) were excluded as indistinguishable. With high specificity and sensitivity, the classifier reportedly diagnosed cytomegalovirus status.

CDR1 and CDR2 from the germline V gene are MNHEY and SMNVEV (reference sequence). J was trimmed by 4 bases and V by 6 bases; bases with no gene match: 12. The CDR3 is made up of 16 amino acids. 13 Jbeta primers and 60 Vbeta primers were used for the PCR. Assay used: immunoSEQ multiplex PCR; TCRdb lists only in-frame clones, some missing. The sample records around 97,000 clones, 75% to 85% being singletons. As for this clone: The antigen is undetermined.

The chain carries TRBV27 and TRBJ2-5; 9 bases match TRBD2. The TCR originated in a woman under 30 in good health and CMV-seropositive. Sequenced material: PBMCs. The CDR3 loop is CASRQAGAGGRETQYF. The CDR3 DNA reads TGTGCCAGCAGACAGGCGGGAGCGGGAGGACGAGAGACCCAGTACTTC.